A single sample gave rise to the 14 T cell receptor beta chains below, sequenced in a study of blood T cell repertoires in COVID-19. Profiling relied on immunoSEQ multiplex PCR, and the TCRdb table lists in-frame clones only, not all of them. The sample has approximately 160,000 clones; 65% to 90% are singletons. The sequencing input was peripheral blood. The receptors were sampled from a woman in her fifties or sixties in a cohort sampled during active or convalescent COVID-19.

This chain connects TRBV7-7 to TRBJ2-1, with 7 bases fitting TRBD1. This CDR3 is built from 16 residues. The germline V gene encodes CDR1 SSHAT and CDR2 FNYEAQ (reference sequence). J gave up 2 bases and V 5 bases, and 9 bases lay outside the gene matches. The CDR3 DNA reads as TGTGCCAGCAGCCCTTCCGGGACAGATCCCTACAATGAGCAGTTCTTC. Translated, it gives CASSPSGTDPYNEQFF.

The gene calls are TRBV5-6 and TRBJ1-1; perhaps TRBD1 as D (5 bases). Between the trimmed V and J ends, which lost 6 bases and 0 bases, there was a span of 12 bases. The germline CDR1 and CDR2 sequences are SGHDT and YYEEEE. The length of the CDR3 is 14 residues. The CDR3 loop reads CASTRIGVNTEAFF. The CDR3 nucleotides read TGTGCCAGCACCCGTATAGGGGTGAACACTGAAGCTTTCTTT.

The chain uses TRBV6-6 and TRBJ2-2, with D possibly matching TRBD1 (5 bases). The V and J ends lost 5 bases and 0 bases respectively, with 16 bases between them. The CDR3 spans 17 residues. Germline CDR1 is MNHNY and CDR2 is SVGAGI (reference sequence). The CDR3 sequence is CASSRLRDNANTGELFF. The CDR3 bases are TGTGCCAGCAGTCGACTCAGGGATAACGCGAACACCGGGGAGCTGTTTTTT.

The V call is TRBV10-3, the J call TRBJ2-7; D is perhaps TRBD1 (5 bases). The germline CDR1 and CDR2 sequences are ENHRY and SYGVKD. Trimming removed 3 bases at V and 5 bases at J, with 11 bases between. The CDR3 consists of 13 residues. The CDR3 nucleotides read TGTGCCATCAGTGAATCAGGGTCCAACGAGCAGTACTTC. Translation: CAISESGSNEQYF.

The V call is TRBV7-2, the J call TRBJ1-4; D ambiguous. The CDR3 has 15 amino acids. V lost 1 base and J lost 7, with 13 bases in between. Germline-derived CDR1 and CDR2 are SGHTA and FQGNSA. For the CDR3, the DNA is TGTGCCAGCAGCTTAGTAGGGAGGGTGGGTGAAAAACTGTTTTTT. Translating it yields CASSLVGRVGEKLFF. Full variable domain (remainder filled in from reference TRBV7-2 and TRBJ1-4): GAGVSQSPSNKVTEKGKDVELRCDPISGHTALYWYRQSLGQGLEFLIYFQGNSAPDKSGLPSDRFSAERTGGSVSTLTIQRTQQEDSAVYLCASSLVGRVGEKLFFGSGTQLSVL.

The chain joins TRBV7-9 to TRBJ1-5, with TRBD1 matching over 9 bases. Germline lookup yields CDR1 SEHNR and CDR2 FQNEAQ (reference sequence). V lost 6 bases, J lost 6 bases, and 6 bases stayed unmatched. The CDR3 covers 14 residues. CDR3 coding DNA: TGTGCCAGCAGTGGTACAGGGGGCCCTCAGCCCCAGCATTTT. This codes for CASSGTGGPQPQHF.

V is TRBV4-1 and J is TRBJ2-2; D may be TRBD1 (6 bases). Trimming took 2 bases from V and 6 from J, leaving 10 bases between them. The CDR3 spans 14 residues. CDR1 is MGHRA, CDR2 YSYEKL, per germline. CDR3 nucleotide sequence: TGCGCCAGCAGCCAATACAGGGATCCCGGGGAGCTGTTTTTT. This gives the protein CASSQYRDPGELFF.

This chain joins TRBV4-3 and TRBJ2-5; D might be TRBD1 (5 bases). This CDR3 has 16 amino acids. Trimming stripped 0 bases from V and 5 bases from J, with 16 bases between. In germline, CDR1 is LGHNA, CDR2 YSLEER. CDR3 bases: TGCGCCAGCAGCCAAGATGCGGCAGGGCTGGGGGAGACCCAGTACTTC. Residues: CASSQDAAGLGETQYF.

The V call is TRBV9, the J call TRBJ2-1; D not certain. CDR3 length: 13 residues. V was pared by 0 bases and J by 5 bases, with 6 bases between. Germline assignment: CDR1 SGDLS and CDR2 YYNGEE. The CDR3 sequence: CASSVVPDNEQFF. CDR3 coding DNA: TGTGCCAGCAGCGTAGTTCCGGACAATGAGCAGTTCTTC.

This chain links TRBV5-1 with TRBJ1-4; maybe TRBD1 (5 bases). This CDR3 has 17 amino acids. Between the trimmed V and J ends, which lost 0 bases and 0 bases, there was a span of 12 bases. Germline CDR1 SGHRS, CDR2 YFSETQ. The CDR3 coding sequence is TGCGCCAGCAGCTTGGATGGGGCGTCTGCAACTAATGAAAAACTGTTTTTT. Amino acids: CASSLDGASATNEKLFF.

The V and J genes are TRBV12-3 or TRBV12-4 and TRBJ1-6; no definite D call. The V end lost 3 bases, the J end lost 7 bases, and 7 bases lay between the germline ends. The CDR3 has 13 amino acids. This chain's CDR3 is CASSFGGNSPLHF. DNA for the CDR3: TGTGCCAGCAGTTTTGGCGGGAATTCACCCCTCCACTTT.

The table lists this clone with a few counts. The gene calls are TRBV5-1 and TRBJ2-3; D gene uncertain. V was cut by 3 bases and J by 1 base, with 12 bases left in between. CDR1 is SGHRS, CDR2 YFSETQ, per germline. The length of the CDR3 is 15 residues. The CDR3: CASSWQVLGTDTQYF. Written as DNA, the CDR3 is TGCGCCAGCAGCTGGCAGGTTTTGGGCACAGATACGCAGTATTTT.

This clone was observed a single time. This chain connects TRBV4-2 to TRBJ2-3; D is uncertain. The CDR3 has 14 amino acids. V lost 0 bases and J lost 5, with 9 bases in between. The V gene's germline CDR1 is LGHNA and CDR2 YNFKEQ. DNA for the CDR3: TGTGCCAGCAGCCAAGATAAGCCCCAAGATACGCAGTATTTT. This translates into CASSQDKPQDTQYF.

The chain combines TRBV29-1 with TRBJ2-6, with 10 bases aligning to TRBD2. Germline V gene sequence: CDR1 SQVTM, CDR2 ANQGSEA. The J segment lost 2 bases and the V segment lost 6 bases, leaving 4 bases of the junction unmatched. This CDR3 has 15 residues. The DNA of the CDR3 is TGCAGCGTCAGTAGCGGGGGGACTGGGGCCAACGTCCTGACTTTC. Translation gives CSVSSGGTGANVLTF.